This TCR beta chain was obtained from a study of cytomegalovirus exposure and HLA in healthy donors. Study-level points and caveats: The classifier was said to identify cytomegalovirus status with high specificity and sensitivity. The authors reported that TCR beta sequences could predict HLA-A and HLA-B alleles. These predictions were accurate for most subjects in the first cohort. Some segments of the V type, notably TRBV6-2 and TRBV6-3, were excluded as indistinguishable.

Germline loops: CDR1 SGDLS, CDR2 YYNGEE. V lost 0 bases to trimming and J lost 5 bases; unmatched junction nucleotides: 8. The CDR3 is 16 amino acids. A single count supports this clone. What it binds is unknown. The PCR used 60 Vbeta and 13 Jbeta primers. Assay: immunoSEQ multiplex PCR; the TCRdb copy retains only in-frame clones and omits some. This sample has roughly 190,000 clones; around 78% occur once, and the top ten carry about 2%. This clonotype was obtained from a woman in her twenties or thirties in good health and CMV-seropositive. The sequenced sample consisted of PBMCs. The chain employs TRBV9 and TRBJ2-1; 7 nucleotides match TRBD2. In DNA, the CDR3 is TGTGCCAGCAGCGTAGCTTTACTAGCGCTAAACAATGAGCAGTTCTTC. Its translation: CASSVALLALNNEQFF.